This is a list of T cell receptor beta chains from one sample in a study of blood T cell repertoires in COVID-19. The data were produced by immunoSEQ multiplex PCR, yet TCRdb's version contains in-frame clones alone and is incomplete. The sample has under 200,000 clones, around 84% seen once. Sequences were obtained from PBMCs or T cells enriched from blood (not recorded which). Source of these receptors: a woman aged 50 to 60 who had recovered from COVID-19. Each CDR3 is given without its conserved first and last residue. The order of the fields is V gene, CDR3 protein.

>TRBV28
ASSFNRGAYGYT
>TRBV7-8
ASSFPALAGGGEQF
>TRBV7-3
ASSRKGLNNEQF
>TRBV2
ASNLAGGEQF
>TRBV2
ASSGLPGVEKLF
>TRBV7-8
ASSLGAGQGENSPLH
>TRBV4-3
ASSQADTSNYGYT
>TRBV5-1
ASSLQAGGSYNEQF
>TRBV9
ASSVRLGNTGELF
>TRBV19
ASSIGQGGYT
>TRBV15
ATSARTGNYGYT
>TRBV5-1
ASSLGGFNYGYT
>TRBV5-1
ASSLVAGVGEQF
>TRBV2
ASKADRGSYNEQF
>TRBV19
ATTDEYNEQF
>TRBV19
ASRDRGSTDTQY
>TRBV19
ASSPTGRTEAF
>TRBV29-1
SVDHGQGETQY
>TRBV4-2
ASSQVSVAPNTGELF
>TRBV7-9
ASSPGGSQF
>TRBV6-5
ASRSAGQRYT
>TRBV7-9
ASSRTEETQY
>TRBV7-2
ASSLVQVNQPQH
>TRBV3-1/TRBV3-2
ASSQDTGNYGYT
>TRBV5-8
ASSLPGTEAF
>TRBV7-2
ASSLGQPGQSREQY
>TRBV5-1
ASSLTSGVTVDEQY
>TRBV11-3
ASSAARGTDTQY
>TRBV6-2/TRBV6-3
ASSPGQSVYEQY
>TRBV24-1
ATSDQGAPSNQPQH
>TRBV28
ASSLTGRYEQY
>TRBV3-1/TRBV3-2
ASSLGLEAGELF
>TRBV10-3
AISLGQGAFGYT
>TRBV7-3
ASSLFVEYEQF
>TRBV4-2
ASRLDSSYNSPLH
>TRBV5-4
AIHSGLAGDPTGELF
>TRBV6-1
ASSETGGGKGI
>TRBV11-3
ASSLEASTDTQY
>TRBV27
ASSLSGRADEQF
>TRBV14
ASSQDWTGGETQY
>TRBV7-8
ASSLATGFGGELF
>TRBV19
ASSPQGGSGNTIY
>TRBV3-1/TRBV3-2
ASSQRSAQGAYGYT
>TRBV3-1/TRBV3-2
ASRRQGVGEAF
>TRBV6-4
ASSDSGDRGSDTQY
>TRBV25-1
ASSLAGGSYNEQF
>TRBV28
ASSSGGTNWGYT
>TRBV21-1
ASRGQWTGGTEAF
>TRBV6-2/TRBV6-3
ASSGTGGASRNQPQH
>TRBV9
ASSPDWTSTDTQY
>TRBV7-2
ASSLDGLTSGTQY
>TRBV10-2
ASSESPDSATEAF